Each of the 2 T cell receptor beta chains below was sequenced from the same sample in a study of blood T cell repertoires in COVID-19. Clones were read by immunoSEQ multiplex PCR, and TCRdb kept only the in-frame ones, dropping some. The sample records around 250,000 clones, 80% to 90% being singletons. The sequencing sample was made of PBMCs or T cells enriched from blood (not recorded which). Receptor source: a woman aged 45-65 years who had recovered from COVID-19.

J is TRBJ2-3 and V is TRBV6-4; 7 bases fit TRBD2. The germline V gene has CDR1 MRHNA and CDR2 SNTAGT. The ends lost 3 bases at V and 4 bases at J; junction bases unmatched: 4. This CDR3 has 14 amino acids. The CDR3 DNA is TGTGCCAGCAGTGATCGCGGGAGCCCAGATACGCAGTATTTT. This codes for CASSDRGSPDTQYF.

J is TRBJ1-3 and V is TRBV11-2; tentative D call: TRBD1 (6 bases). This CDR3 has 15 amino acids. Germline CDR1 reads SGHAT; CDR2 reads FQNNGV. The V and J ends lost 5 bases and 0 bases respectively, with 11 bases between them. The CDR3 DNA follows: TGTGCCAGCAGCACGGGACACCTCTCTGGAAACACCATATATTTT. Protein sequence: CASSTGHLSGNTIYF.